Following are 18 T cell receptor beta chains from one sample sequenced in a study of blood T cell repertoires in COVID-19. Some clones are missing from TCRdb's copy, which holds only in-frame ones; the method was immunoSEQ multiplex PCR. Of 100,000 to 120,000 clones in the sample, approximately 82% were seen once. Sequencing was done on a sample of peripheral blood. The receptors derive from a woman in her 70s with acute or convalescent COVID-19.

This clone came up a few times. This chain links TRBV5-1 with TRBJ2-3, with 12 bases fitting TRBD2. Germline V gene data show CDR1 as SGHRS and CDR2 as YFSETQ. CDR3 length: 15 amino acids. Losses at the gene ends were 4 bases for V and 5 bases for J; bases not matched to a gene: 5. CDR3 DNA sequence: TGCGCCAGCAGCATCGGACTAGCGGGAATAGATACGCAGTATTTT. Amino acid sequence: CASSIGLAGIDTQYF.

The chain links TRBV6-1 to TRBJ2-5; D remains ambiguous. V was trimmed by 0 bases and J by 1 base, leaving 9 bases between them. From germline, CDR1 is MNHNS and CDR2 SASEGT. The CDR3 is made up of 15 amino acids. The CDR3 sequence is CASSEAYGLQETQYF. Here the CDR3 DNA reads TGTGCCAGCAGTGAAGCGTACGGTCTCCAAGAGACCCAGTACTTC.

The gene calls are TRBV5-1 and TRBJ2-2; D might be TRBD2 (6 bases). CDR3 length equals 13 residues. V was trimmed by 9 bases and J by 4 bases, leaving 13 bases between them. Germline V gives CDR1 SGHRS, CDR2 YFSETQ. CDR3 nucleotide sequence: TGCGCCACTCGCGGGGTGGCCACCGGGGAGCTGTTTTTT. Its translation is CATRGVATGELFF. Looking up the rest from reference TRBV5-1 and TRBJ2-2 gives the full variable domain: KAGVTQTPRYLIKTRGQQVTLSCSPISGHRSVSWYQQTPGQGLQFLFEYFSETQRNKGNFPGRFSGRQFSNSRSEMNVSTLELGDSALYLCATRGVATGELFFGEGSRLTVL.

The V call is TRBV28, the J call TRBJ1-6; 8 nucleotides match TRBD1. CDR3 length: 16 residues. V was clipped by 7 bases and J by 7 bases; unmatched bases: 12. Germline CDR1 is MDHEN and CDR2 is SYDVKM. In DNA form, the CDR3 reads TGTGCCAGCACTACCCCGGCAGGGGGCCAGAATTCACCCCTCCACTTT. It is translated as CASTTPAGGQNSPLHF.

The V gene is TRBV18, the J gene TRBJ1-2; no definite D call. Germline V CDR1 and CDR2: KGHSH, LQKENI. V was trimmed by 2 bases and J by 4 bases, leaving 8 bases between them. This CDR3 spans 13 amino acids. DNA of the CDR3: TGTGCCAGCTCACCAGAGGGCTCCTATGGCTACACCTTC. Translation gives CASSPEGSYGYTF. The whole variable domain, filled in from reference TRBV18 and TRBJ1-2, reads NAGVMQNPRHLVRRRGQEARLRCSPMKGHSHVYWYRQLPEEGLKFMVYLQKENIIDESGMPKERFSAEFPKEGPSILRIQQVVRGDSAAYFCASSPEGSYGYTFGSGTRLTVV.

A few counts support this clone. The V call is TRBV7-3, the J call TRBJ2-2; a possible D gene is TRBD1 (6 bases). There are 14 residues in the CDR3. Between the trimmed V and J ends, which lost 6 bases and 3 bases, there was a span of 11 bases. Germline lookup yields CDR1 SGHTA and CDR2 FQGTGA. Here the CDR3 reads CASRPYRDTGELFF. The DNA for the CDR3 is TGTGCCAGCAGACCCTACAGGGACACCGGGGAGCTGTTTTTT.

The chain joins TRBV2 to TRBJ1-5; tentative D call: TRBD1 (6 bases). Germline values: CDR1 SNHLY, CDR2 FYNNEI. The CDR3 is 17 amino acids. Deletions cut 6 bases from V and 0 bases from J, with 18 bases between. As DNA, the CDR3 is TGTGCCAGCAGCGGTTTACAGGGCTTTTATAGCAATCAGCCCCAGCATTTT. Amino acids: CASSGLQGFYSNQPQHF.

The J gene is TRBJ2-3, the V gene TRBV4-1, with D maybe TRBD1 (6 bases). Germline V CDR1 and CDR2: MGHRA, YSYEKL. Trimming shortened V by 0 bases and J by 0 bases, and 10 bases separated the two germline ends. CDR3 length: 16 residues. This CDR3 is CASSQEGGSSTDTQYF. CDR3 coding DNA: TGCGCCAGCAGCCAAGAAGGGGGATCTAGCACAGATACGCAGTATTTT.

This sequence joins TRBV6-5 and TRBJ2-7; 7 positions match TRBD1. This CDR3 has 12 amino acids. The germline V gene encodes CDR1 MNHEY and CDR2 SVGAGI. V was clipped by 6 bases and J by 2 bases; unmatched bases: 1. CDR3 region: CASRGTAYEQYF. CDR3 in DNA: TGTGCCAGCAGGGGGACAGCCTACGAGCAGTACTTC.

CDR3 DNA sequence: TGTGCCAGCAGTTTGACTAGCGGGAGTGAGCAGTACTTC. Amino acid sequence: CASSLTSGSEQYF. The V call is TRBV28, the J call TRBJ2-7; 12 bases fit TRBD2. The length of the CDR3 is 13 residues. V trimming: 3 bases; J trimming: 7 bases; junction bases outside the gene matches: 1. Germline-derived CDR1 and CDR2 are MDHEN and SYDVKM.

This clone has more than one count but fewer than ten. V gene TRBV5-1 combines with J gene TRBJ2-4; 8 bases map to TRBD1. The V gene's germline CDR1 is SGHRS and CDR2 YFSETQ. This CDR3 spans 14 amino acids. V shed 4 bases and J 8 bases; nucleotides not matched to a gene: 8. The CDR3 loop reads CASSRQGAGYIQYF. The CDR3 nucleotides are TGCGCCAGCAGCAGGCAGGGGGCCGGGTACATTCAGTACTTC.

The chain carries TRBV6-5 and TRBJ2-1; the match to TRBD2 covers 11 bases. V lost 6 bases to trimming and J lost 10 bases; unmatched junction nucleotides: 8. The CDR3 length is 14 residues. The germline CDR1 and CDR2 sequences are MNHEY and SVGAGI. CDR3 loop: CASSLSGGAGEQFF. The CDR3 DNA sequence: TGTGCCAGCAGCCTTAGCGGGGGGGCCGGCGAGCAGTTCTTC.

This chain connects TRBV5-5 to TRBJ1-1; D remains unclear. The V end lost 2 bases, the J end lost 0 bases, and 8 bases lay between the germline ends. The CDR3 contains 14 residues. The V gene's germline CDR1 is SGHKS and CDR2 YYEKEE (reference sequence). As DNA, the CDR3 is TGTGCCAGCAGCTTATACAGCATGAACACTGAAGCTTTCTTT. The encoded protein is CASSLYSMNTEAFF.

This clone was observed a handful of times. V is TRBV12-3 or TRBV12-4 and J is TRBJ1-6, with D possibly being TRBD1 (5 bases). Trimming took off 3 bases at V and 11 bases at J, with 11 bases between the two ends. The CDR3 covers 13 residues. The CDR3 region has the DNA TGTGCCAGCAGTTTGACAGCGGGGACACCCCTCCACTTT. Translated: CASSLTAGTPLHF.

The CDR3 reads CARRRKGNLGRLNQPQHF. DNA of the CDR3: TGTGCCAGGAGAAGGAAGGGGAATTTGGGCAGGCTCAATCAGCCCCAGCATTTT. The V call is TRBV21-1, the J call TRBJ1-5; TRBD1, the table's D call, was not compared with the DNA. TRBV21-1 counts as a pseudogene. The CDR3 has 18 amino acids.

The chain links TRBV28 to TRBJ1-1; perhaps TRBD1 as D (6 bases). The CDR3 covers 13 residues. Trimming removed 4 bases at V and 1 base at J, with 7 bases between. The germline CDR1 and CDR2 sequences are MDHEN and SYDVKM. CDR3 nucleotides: TGTGCCAGCAGTTGGGGACAGAACACTGAAGCTTTCTTT. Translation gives CASSWGQNTEAFF.

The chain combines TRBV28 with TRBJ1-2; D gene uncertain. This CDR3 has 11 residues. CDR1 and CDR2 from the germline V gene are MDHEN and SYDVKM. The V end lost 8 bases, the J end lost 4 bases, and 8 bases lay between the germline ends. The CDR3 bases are TGTGCCAGCGGGAGGGTCTATGGCTACACCTTC. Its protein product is CASGRVYGYTF.

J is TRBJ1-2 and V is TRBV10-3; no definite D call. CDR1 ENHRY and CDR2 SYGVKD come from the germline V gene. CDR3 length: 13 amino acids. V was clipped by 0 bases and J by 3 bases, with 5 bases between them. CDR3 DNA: TGTGCCATCAGTGAGTCGGCAGACTATGGCTACACCTTC. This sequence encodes CAISESADYGYTF.